These 12 T cell receptor beta chains share one sample of origin, sequenced in a study of cytotoxic CD8 clonotypes in ibrutinib-treated CLL. The data were produced by immunoSEQ multiplex PCR, yet TCRdb's version contains in-frame clones alone and is incomplete. Of 100,000 to 150,000 clones in the sample, roughly 88% were seen once. The source was PBMCs, collected after 24 months of ibrutinib treatment. These receptors were collected from a human donor with chronic lymphocytic leukemia.

The chain couples TRBV5-5 to TRBJ2-7, with 9 bases aligning to TRBD1. CDR3 length: 15 residues. Per germline, CDR1 SGHKS and CDR2 YYEKEE (reference sequence). Germline trimming cut 0 bases from V and 2 bases from J; bases unmatched to any gene: 3. The CDR3 DNA sequence: TGTGCCAGCAGCTTGGGGACAGGGGTCACCTACGAGCAGTACTTC. It specifies CASSLGTGVTYEQYF.

V usage is TRBV5-7 and J usage is TRBJ1-4; 9 bases agree with TRBD1. TRBV5-7 is an open reading frame, and its role is uncertain. Trimming cost V 0 bases and J 5 bases; bases outside gene matches: 5. The CDR3 has 16 amino acids. The CDR3 is CASSLVTGGLNEKLFF. The CDR3 DNA is TGTGCCAGCAGCTTGGTTACAGGGGGCCTCAATGAAAAACTGTTTTTT.

The V and J genes are TRBV4-1 and TRBJ2-1; 7 nucleotides align to TRBD1. This CDR3 spans 17 amino acids. Germline values: CDR1 MGHRA, CDR2 YSYEKL. Unmatched junction bases numbered 9, after V lost 4 bases and J lost 0 bases. CDR3 nucleotides: TGCGCCAGCAGCCGCGTCCAGGGGGTGAGCTCCTACAATGAGCAGTTCTTC. Protein sequence: CASSRVQGVSSYNEQFF.

This chain uses TRBV7-9 with TRBJ1-4; D is unclear. The CDR3 contains 13 residues. Per the germline V gene, CDR1 is SEHNR and CDR2 is FQNEAQ (reference sequence). The ends were cut back, 9 bases at V and 3 bases at J, with 11 bases in the middle. CDR3 residues: CASTRNPNEKLFF. Here the CDR3 DNA reads TGTGCCAGTACTCGTAATCCTAATGAAAAACTGTTTTTT. The entire variable domain, with the rest obtained from reference TRBV7-9 and TRBJ1-4, is as follows: DTGVSQNPRHKITKRGQNVTFRCDPISEHNRLYWYRQTLGQGPEFLTYFQNEAQLEKSRLLSDRFSAERPKGSFSTLEIQRTEQGDSAMYLCASTRNPNEKLFFGSGTQLSVL.

The J gene is TRBJ2-1, the V gene TRBV7-8; D is ambiguous. This CDR3 contains 12 residues. V lost 3 bases, J lost 9 bases, and 9 bases lay in between. Germline V gives CDR1 SGHVS, CDR2 FQNEAQ. CDR3 DNA: TGTGCCAGCAGCTTTGCCTTAGCTGAGCAGTTCTTC. It yields the protein CASSFALAEQFF.

This clone is judged medium-sized. The chain recombines TRBV2 with TRBJ2-2, with D perhaps matching TRBD1 or TRBD2 (5 bases each). Per the germline V gene, CDR1 is SNHLY and CDR2 is FYNNEI. The V and J ends lost 3 bases and 5 bases respectively, with 16 bases between them. The CDR3 runs 16 residues. The CDR3 here is CASSDAQGGGTGELFF. CDR3 bases: TGTGCCAGCAGTGATGCCCAGGGCGGAGGAACCGGGGAGCTGTTTTTT.

The CDR3 nucleotides read TGTGCCAGCAGCCAAGAAACGGACTTCTTAATGGGAAAACTGTTTTTT. This codes for CASSQETDFLMGKLFF. This rearrangement joins TRBV4-2 to TRBJ1-4; D gene uncertain. In germline, CDR1 is LGHNA, CDR2 YNFKEQ. The CDR3 has 16 residues. The V end lost 0 bases, the J end lost 10 bases, and 18 bases lay between the germline ends.

The chain links TRBV7-2 to TRBJ2-5; 7 bases fit TRBD1. CDR1 and CDR2 from the germline V gene are SGHTA and FQGNSA. J gave up 7 bases and V 5 bases, and 13 bases lay outside the gene matches. This CDR3 comprises 15 residues. The CDR3 is CASSPGQASRGTQYF. As DNA, the CDR3 is TGTGCCAGCAGCCCAGGACAGGCTAGCCGAGGGACCCAGTACTTC.

V is TRBV6-1 and J is TRBJ2-1; D might be TRBD1 (7 bases). Germline CDR1 is MNHNS and CDR2 is SASEGT. This CDR3 spans 18 amino acids. Trimming removed 2 bases at V and 0 bases at J, with 17 bases between. In DNA, the CDR3 is TGTGCCAGCAGTGAATGGTTCAGGGGGGCCAGCTCCTACAATGAGCAGTTCTTC. It yields the protein CASSEWFRGASSYNEQFF.

This clone was seen a few times. The chain uses TRBV7-9 and TRBJ1-5; D possibly corresponds to TRBD1 (5 bases). Germline V lookup: CDR1 SEHNR, CDR2 FQNEAQ (reference sequence). The length of the CDR3 is 15 residues. V dropped 0 bases and J dropped 4 bases, with 10 bases sitting between them. The chain's CDR3 is CASSLAKGENQPQHF. CDR3 coding DNA: TGTGCCAGCAGCTTAGCTAAAGGGGAGAATCAGCCCCAGCATTTT.

V usage is TRBV9 and J usage is TRBJ2-5; unclear D gene. Per the germline V gene, CDR1 is SGDLS and CDR2 is YYNGEE. Deletions cut 0 bases from V and 0 bases from J, with 9 bases between. CDR3 length: 15 amino acids. CDR3 amino acids: CASSVGKGDQETQYF. CDR3 nucleotides: TGTGCCAGCAGCGTAGGTAAAGGAGACCAAGAGACCCAGTACTTC.

This clone was seen only once. CDR3 in DNA: TGTGCCAGCAGCCCTTCCCCGGGACAGCCTGAAGCTTTCTTT. Its translation: CASSPSPGQPEAFF. The rearrangement uses TRBV9 and TRBJ1-1, with TRBD1 matching over 7 bases. CDR3 length equals 14 residues. Looked up from germline, CDR1 is SGDLS and CDR2 is YYNGEE. The trim removed 4 bases at V and 6 bases at J, leaving 9 bases unmatched.